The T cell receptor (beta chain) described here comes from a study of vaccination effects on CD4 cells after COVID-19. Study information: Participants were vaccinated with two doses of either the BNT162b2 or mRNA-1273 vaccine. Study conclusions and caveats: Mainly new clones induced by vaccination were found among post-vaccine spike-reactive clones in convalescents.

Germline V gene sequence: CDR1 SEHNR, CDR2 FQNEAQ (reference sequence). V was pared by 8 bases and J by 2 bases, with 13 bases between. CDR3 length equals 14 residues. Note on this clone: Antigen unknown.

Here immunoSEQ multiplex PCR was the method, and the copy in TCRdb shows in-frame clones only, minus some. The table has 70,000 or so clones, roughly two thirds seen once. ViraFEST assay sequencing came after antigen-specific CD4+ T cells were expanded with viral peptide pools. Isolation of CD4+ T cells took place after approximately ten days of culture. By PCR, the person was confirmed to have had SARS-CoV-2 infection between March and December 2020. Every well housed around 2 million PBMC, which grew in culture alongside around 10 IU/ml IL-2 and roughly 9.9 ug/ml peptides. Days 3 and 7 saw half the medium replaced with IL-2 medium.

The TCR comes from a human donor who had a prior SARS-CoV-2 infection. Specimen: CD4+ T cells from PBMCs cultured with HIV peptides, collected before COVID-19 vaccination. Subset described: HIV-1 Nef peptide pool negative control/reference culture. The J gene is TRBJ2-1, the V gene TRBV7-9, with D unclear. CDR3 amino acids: CASSVGSAYNEQFF. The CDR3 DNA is TGTGCCAGCTCGGTGGGCAGTGCCTACAATGAGCAGTTCTTC.